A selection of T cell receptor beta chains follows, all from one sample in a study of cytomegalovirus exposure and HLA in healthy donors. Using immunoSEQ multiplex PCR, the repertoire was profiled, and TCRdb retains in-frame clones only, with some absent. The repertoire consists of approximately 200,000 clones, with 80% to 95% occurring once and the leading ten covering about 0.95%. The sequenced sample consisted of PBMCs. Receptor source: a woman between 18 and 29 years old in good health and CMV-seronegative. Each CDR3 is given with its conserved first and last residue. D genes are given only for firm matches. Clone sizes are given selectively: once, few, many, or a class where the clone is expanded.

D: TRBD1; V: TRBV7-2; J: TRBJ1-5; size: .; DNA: TGTGCCAGCAGCTCACGACAGGGGGGACAGCCCCAGCATTTT; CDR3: CASSSRQGGQPQHF
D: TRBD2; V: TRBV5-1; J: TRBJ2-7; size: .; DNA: TGCGCCAGCAGCCCGAACAGACTAGCGGGAGGACGAGGCGAGCAGTACTTC; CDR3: CASSPNRLAGGRGEQYF
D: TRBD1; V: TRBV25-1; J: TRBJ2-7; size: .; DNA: TGTGCCAGCAGTGCCATGGACAGGGCGGGCGAGCAGTACTTC; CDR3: CASSAMDRAGEQYF
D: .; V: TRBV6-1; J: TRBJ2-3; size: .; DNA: TGTGCCAGCAGTGAAGAGGCAGGGGATACAGATACGCAGTATTTT; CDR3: CASSEEAGDTDTQYF
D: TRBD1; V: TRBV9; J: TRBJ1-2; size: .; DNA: TGTGCCAGCAGCGGACAGGGACAGGGCGGCGGCTACACCTTC; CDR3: CASSGQGQGGGYTF
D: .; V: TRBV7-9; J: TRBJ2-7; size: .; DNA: TGTGCCAGCAGCTTCCAGTCCCCTTTCTACGAGCAGTACTTC; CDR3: CASSFQSPFYEQYF
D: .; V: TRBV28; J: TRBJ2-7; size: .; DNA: TGTGCCAGCAGTTTTCTTAGAGGCCCACGGCCCGAGCAGTACTTC; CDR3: CASSFLRGPRPEQYF
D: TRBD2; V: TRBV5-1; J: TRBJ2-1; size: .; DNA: TGCGCCAGCAGCTTGGTAGCGGGATTGGGCCACAATGAGCAGTTCTTC; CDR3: CASSLVAGLGHNEQFF
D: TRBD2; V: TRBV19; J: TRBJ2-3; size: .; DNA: TGTGCCAGTAGCCCTCGGACTAGCGGGATCCTTACAGATACGCAGTATTTT; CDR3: CASSPRTSGILTDTQYF
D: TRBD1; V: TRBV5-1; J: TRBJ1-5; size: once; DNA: TGCGCCAGCAGCTTGGGGGACAGAGAAGATCAGCCCCAGCATTTT; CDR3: CASSLGDREDQPQHF
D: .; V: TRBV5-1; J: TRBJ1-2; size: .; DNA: TGCGCCAGCAGCCCCGAAGGGGGGGGAAGTGGTGGCTACACCTTC; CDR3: CASSPEGGGSGGYTF
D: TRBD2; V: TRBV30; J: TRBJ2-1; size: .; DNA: TGTGCCTGGAGTGGACTAGCGGGGATCAGGGGTGAGCAGTTCTTC; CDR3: CAWSGLAGIRGEQFF
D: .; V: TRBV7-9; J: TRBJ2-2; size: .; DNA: TGTGCCAGCAGCTTTCTTCAGGGGTATACCGGGGAGCTGTTTTTT; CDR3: CASSFLQGYTGELFF
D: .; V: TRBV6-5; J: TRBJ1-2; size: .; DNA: TGTGCCAGCAGCAAAGGGGTGTTGTATGGCTACACCTTC; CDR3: CASSKGVLYGYTF
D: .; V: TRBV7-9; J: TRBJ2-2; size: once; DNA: TGTGCCTTACCCGCGGGGTTGGGGATAAAGAACACCGGGGAGCTGTTTTTT; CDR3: CALPAGLGIKNTGELFF
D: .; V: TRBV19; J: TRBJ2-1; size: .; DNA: TGTGCCAGTAGTATTGCTAGTAACAATGAGCAGTTCTTC; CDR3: CASSIASNNEQFF
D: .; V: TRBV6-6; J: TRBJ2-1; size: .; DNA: TGTGCCAGCAGCGCAAGGGGGAATGAGCAGTTCTTC; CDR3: CASSARGNEQFF
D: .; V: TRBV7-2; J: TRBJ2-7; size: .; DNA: TGTGCCAGCAGCGCACACCCAGTATTCCTAGACTACGAGCAGTACTTC; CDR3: CASSAHPVFLDYEQYF
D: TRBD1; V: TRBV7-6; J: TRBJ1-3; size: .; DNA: TGTGCCAGCAGCGAGGGACAGGTTGGAAACACCATATATTTT; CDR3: CASSEGQVGNTIYF
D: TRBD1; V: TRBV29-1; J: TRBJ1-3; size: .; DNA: TGCAGCGTTGACCTGGGACAGGGAATTCGGGGAGGAAACACCATATATTTT; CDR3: CSVDLGQGIRGGNTIYF
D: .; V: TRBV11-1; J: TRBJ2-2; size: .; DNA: TGTGCCAGCAGTAGACTAGTCGGGAACACCGGGGAGCTGTTTTTT; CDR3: CASSRLVGNTGELFF
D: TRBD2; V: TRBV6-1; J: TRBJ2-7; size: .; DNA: TGTGCCAGCAGTGATGAGACTAGCGGCTACGAGCAGTACTTC; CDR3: CASSDETSGYEQYF
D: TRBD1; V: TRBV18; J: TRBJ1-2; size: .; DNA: TGTGCCAGCTCACCAAAGGACAGGGATTGGGGTGGCTACACCTTC; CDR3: CASSPKDRDWGGYTF
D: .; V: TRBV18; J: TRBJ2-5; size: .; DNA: TGTGCCAGCTCACCAAGGAGTGAGTTTCAAGAGACCCAGTACTTC; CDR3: CASSPRSEFQETQYF
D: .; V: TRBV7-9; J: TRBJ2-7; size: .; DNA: TGTGCCAGCAGCGCCTACAGGGTTGTATTAGGCTCCTACGAGCAGTACTTC; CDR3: CASSAYRVVLGSYEQYF
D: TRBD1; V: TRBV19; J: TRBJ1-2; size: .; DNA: TGTGCCAGTAGTCCCGGGACAGGGGAGACCTATGGCTACACCTTC; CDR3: CASSPGTGETYGYTF
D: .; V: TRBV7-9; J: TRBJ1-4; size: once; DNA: TGTGCCAGCAGCTTCGGGAGAGCAACTAATGAAAAACTGTTTTTT; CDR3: CASSFGRATNEKLFF
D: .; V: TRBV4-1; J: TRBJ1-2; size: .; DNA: TGCGCCAGCAGCCAAGAAGGGAGGGCGAGGCCCGAACCCTATGGCTACACCTTC; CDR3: CASSQEGRARPEPYGYTF
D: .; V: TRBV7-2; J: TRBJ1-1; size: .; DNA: TGTGCCAGCAGCTTAGCGCTTGGCTCGGGAACTGAAGCTTTCTTT; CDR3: CASSLALGSGTEAFF
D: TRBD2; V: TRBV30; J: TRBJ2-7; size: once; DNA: TGTGCCTGGAGTAGCGGGAGTTCCTACGAGCAGTACTTC; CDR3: CAWSSGSSYEQYF
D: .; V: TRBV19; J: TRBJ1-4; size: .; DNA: TGTGCCAGTAGGGCCCTCGGCAGGGCGTATGGAACTAATGAAAAACTGTTTTTT; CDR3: CASRALGRAYGTNEKLFF
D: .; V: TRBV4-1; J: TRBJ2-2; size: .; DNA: TGCGCCAGCAGCCTTCCGGCGACCCCGGGGACCGGGGAGCTGTTTTTT; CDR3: CASSLPATPGTGELFF
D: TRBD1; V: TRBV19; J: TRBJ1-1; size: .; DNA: TGTGCCAGCAGTAATACAGGGGGCACTGAAGCTTTCTTT; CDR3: CASSNTGGTEAFF
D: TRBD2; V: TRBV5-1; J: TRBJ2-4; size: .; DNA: TGCGCCAGCAGCGCTCCCCGACTAGCGGGTGCCAAAAACATTCAGTACTTC; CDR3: CASSAPRLAGAKNIQYF
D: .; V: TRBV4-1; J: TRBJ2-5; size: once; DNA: TGCGCCAGCAGCCAAGAAGGGGTGGGACTCAGGGAGACCCAGTACTTC; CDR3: CASSQEGVGLRETQYF
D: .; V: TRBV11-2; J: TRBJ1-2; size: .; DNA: TGTGCCAGCAGCTTAGATCTGGGGGACTCACGTTACTATGGCTACACCTTC; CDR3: CASSLDLGDSRYYGYTF
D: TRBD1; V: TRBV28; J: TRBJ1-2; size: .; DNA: TGTGCCAGCAGTTTATTCACCCCGGGACAGGGGGCTCTTGGCTACACCTTC; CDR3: CASSLFTPGQGALGYTF
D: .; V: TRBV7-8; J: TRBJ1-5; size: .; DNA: TGTGCCAGCAGCTCTACAGGGATTGGCAATCAGCCCCAGCATTTT; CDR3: CASSSTGIGNQPQHF
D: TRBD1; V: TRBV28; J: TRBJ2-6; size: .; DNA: TGTGCCAGCAGGCGACAGGGTTTATCCGGGGCCAACGTCCTGACTTTC; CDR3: CASRRQGLSGANVLTF
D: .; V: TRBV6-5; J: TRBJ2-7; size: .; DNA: TGTGCCAGCAAACCTGGAAGCGGTACCTACGAGCAGTACTTC; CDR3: CASKPGSGTYEQYF
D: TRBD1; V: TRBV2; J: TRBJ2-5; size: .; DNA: TGTGCCAGCAGGAGGGGGCTTGAGACCCAGTACTTC; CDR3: CASRRGLETQYF
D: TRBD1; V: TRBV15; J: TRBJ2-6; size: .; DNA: TGTGCCACCAGCGCGCGACAGGGCGGAGGGGCCAACGTCCTGACTTTC; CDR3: CATSARQGGGANVLTF
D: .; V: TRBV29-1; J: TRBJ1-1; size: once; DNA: TGCAGCGTTGAATCTTGGGGAGCCACTGAAGCTTTCTTT; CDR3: CSVESWGATEAFF
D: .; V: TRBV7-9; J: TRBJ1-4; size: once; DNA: TGTGCCAGCAGAAAAGCAGGGGAGGAAAAACTGTTTTTT; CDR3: CASRKAGEEKLFF
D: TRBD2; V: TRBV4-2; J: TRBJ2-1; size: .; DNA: TGTGCCAGCAGCCAATTTAGCGGGAGTGTAGATGAGCAGTTCTTC; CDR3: CASSQFSGSVDEQFF
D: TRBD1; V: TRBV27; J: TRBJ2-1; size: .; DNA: TGTGCCAGCAGTTCGAAGGGACAGGGAAGCAATGAGCAGTTCTTC; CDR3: CASSSKGQGSNEQFF
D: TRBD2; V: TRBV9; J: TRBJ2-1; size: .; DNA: TGTGCCAGCAGCGCAAGTGGGAGGGAGGAAGGTGAGCAGTTCTTC; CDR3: CASSASGREEGEQFF
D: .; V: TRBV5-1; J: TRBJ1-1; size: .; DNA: TGCGCCAGCAGCGCTCCCGGGGGGACTGAAGCTTTCTTT; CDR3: CASSAPGGTEAFF
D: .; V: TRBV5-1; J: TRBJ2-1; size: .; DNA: TGCGCCAGCAGCTTAGCCGGGGAGAAAATTTATGAGCAGTTCTTC; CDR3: CASSLAGEKIYEQFF
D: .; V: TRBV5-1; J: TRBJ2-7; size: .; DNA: TGCGCCAGCAGCTTGGGCGTTCTTTCCTACGAGCAGTACTTC; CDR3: CASSLGVLSYEQYF
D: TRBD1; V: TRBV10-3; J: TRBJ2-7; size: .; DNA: TGTGCCATCAGAGGACAGGGTTACGAGCAGTACTTC; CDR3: CAIRGQGYEQYF
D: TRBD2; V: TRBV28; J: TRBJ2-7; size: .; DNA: TGTGCCAGCAGGGGGGCGGCTAGCGGGTCCTACGAGCAGTACTTC; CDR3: CASRGAASGSYEQYF
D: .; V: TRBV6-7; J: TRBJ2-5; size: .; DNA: TGTGCCAGCAGTTACGAGGGGGAAGAGACCCAGTACTTC; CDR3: CASSYEGEETQYF